Described below is a single T cell receptor beta chain sequence and its context. The target of this receptor is not known. No base quality values were provided; no much bigger clone lies one nucleotide off. Every donor in the study was a healthy Caucasian. Three pairs of female monozygotic twins, all aged about 18 to 30 years, made up the twin cohort. CD4+ and CD8+ T cell populations were isolated with positive isolation kits from Invitrogen. This entry belongs to a study of identical twins (TCRdb year 2016). In the study overall: The study deep-sequenced TCR alpha and beta repertoires from monozygotic twins, unrelated adults of various ages and cord blood to test whether fetal clonotypes persist. To rule out contamination, the twin experiments were replicated at different times with different library preparation protocols.

The research as a whole found: Compared with coincidental sharing between unrelated individuals, out-of-frame TCR alpha sequences shared between twins showed an excess of sequences with low generation probability. Because the same donors could not be followed over many years, the conclusions depended on cross-sectional statistical analysis. In monozygotic twins, out-of-frame TCR alpha sharing was systematically underestimated by recombination models, although the models agreed with sharing between unrelated individuals. Fewer insertions were carried by abundant cord blood beta clonotypes; a weaker similar trend was observed in young adult naive repertoires, while no such trend was observed in memory repertoires. Invariant T cells such as MAIT and iNKT could partly confound zero-insertion analyses, although diverse VJ usage argued against such confounding for most clonotypes. The excess sharing between twins in beta out-of-frame sequences was weaker because fewer shared sequences reduced the signal-to-noise ratio.

Preparation of the library involved 5' RACE. The sequencing machine was an Illumina HiSeq 2000. A universal primer binding site was added through template switching, and the final cDNA carried a unique molecular identifier so that TCR cDNA molecules could be counted accurately. Specific primers in the conserved constant-segment region were used to synthesize first-strand cDNA for the TCR alpha and beta chains. To control for contamination, every cDNA library carried two barcodes: a SMART-Mk sample barcode plus Illumina barcodes. Two successive PCR steps introduced TruSeq adapter sequences along with Illumina sample barcodes. TCR alpha and beta cDNA libraries were sequenced on the Illumina HiSeq platform with custom primers. The original pipeline was this. Unique molecular identifiers were extracted from raw reads with MiGEC, and CDR3 positions were determined with MiXCR. For each individual, recombination models were inferred using an EM algorithm with the repgenHMM and IGoR tools. The tcR package in R was used for shared clonotype analysis, with sharing normalized by the product of cloneset sizes. To study raw recombination without the effects of thymic and clonal selection, out-of-frame nonproductive sequences were analyzed. TCRdb ran its own pipeline on the public reads, namely fastp trimming at Q25 and MiXCR clone calling, and kept in-frame beta chains. Rows are combined by CDR3 protein, so each entry shows the most common genes and DNA. TCRdb, rather than the study authors, made the V and J calls. For this sample the table gives just over 500,000 distinct CDR3 sequences, of which around 20% were detected only once. The ten largest clones represent around 0.9% of the sample.

According to the germline V gene, CDR1 reads MNHEY and CDR2 reads SVGEGT. At the junction V is shortened by 5 bases and J by 2 bases; bases outside the gene matches: 9. Reading from cysteine to phenylalanine, the CDR3 counts 17 amino acids. Here the CDR3 DNA is all that survives: 51 bases in frame from base 1. The same sample was also used in a study of T cells expressing NK-cell markers. As the second study states: In sorted CD3+CD56+NKG2C+, CD3+CD56+NKG2C- and CD3+CD56-NKG2C+ T-cell subsets from several donors, TCR beta-chain repertoires were profiled. Of the eight sequenced donors, seven were found to be HCMV-seropositive and one was found to be HCMV-seronegative. In several experiments an anti-gammadeltaTCR antibody was added to restrict sorting to alphabetaTCR-expressing T cells. In roughly 6 donors, the dominant CD3+CD56+NKG2C+ clonotypes were among the top 10 CD8+ clonotypes and accounted for roughly 1.0-8% of CD8+ T cells. Those dominant clonotypes were again the most abundant among CD3+CD56-NKG2C+ cells in several donors, at about 25-60.1%. Whether the expanded NKG2C-expressing T cell clones were specific for HCMV antigens remained unclear. The eight sequenced donors were randomly selected healthy volunteers, three men and five women. A commercial ELISA kit detecting HCMV-specific IgG in serum was used to determine HCMV serostatus. MIGEC handled demultiplexing of the reads and grouping by UMI, while MiTCR was used to assemble and quantify clonotypes. Only TCR cDNA sequences supported by at least two reads were kept to exclude erroneous sequences. The tcR package was used for downstream repertoire analysis, and clonotypes were matched across fractions by CDR3 nucleotide sequence plus V segment. Antigen specificity was annotated against VDJdb with VDJmatch, allowing one amino acid substitution in CDR3.

Here the chain combines TRBV6-2 or TRBV6-3 and TRBJ2-1; 10 bases in the junction line up with TRBD2. Sequencing was performed on CD4+ T cells sorted from blood. The clonotype originates from a woman between 18 and 30 years old in good health. The CDR3 reads CASSPYLAGDTYNEQFF. In nucleotide form, the sequence is TGTGCCAGCAGTCCCTACCTAGCGGGAGACACCTACAATGAGCAGTTCTTC.